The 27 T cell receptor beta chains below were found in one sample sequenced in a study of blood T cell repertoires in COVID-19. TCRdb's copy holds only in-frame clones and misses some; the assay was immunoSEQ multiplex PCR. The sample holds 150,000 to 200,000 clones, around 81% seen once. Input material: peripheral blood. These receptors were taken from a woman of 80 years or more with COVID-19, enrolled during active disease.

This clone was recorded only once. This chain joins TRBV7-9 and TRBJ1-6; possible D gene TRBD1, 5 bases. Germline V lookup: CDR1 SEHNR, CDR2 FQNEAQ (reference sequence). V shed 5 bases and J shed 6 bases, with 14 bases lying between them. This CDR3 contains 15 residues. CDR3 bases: TGTGCCAGCAGCCGAACCCGGGACTTTAATTCACCCCTCCACTTT. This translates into CASSRTRDFNSPLHF.

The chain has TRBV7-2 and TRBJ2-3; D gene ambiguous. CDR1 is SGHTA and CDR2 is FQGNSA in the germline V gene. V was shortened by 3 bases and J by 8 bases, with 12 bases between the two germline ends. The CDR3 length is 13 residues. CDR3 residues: CASSFPMSVTQYF. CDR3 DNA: TGTGCCAGCAGCTTCCCTATGAGCGTTACGCAGTATTTT.

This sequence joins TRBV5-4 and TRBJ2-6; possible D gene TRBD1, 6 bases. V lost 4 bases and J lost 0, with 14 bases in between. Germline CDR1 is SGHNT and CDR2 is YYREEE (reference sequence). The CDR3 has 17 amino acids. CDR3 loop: CASSPGTYSSGANVLTF. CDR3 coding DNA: TGTGCCAGCAGCCCCGGGACATACAGCTCTGGGGCCAACGTCCTGACTTTC. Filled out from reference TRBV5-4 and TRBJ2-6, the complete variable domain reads ETGVTQSPTHLIKTRGQQVTLRCSSQSGHNTVSWYQQALGQGPQFIFQYYREEENGRGNFPPRFSGLQFPNYSSELNVNALELDDSALYLCASSPGTYSSGANVLTFGAGSRLTVL.

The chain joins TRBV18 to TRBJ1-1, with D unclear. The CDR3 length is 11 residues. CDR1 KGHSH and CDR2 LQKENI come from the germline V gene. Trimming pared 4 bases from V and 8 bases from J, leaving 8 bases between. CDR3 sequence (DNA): TGTGCCAGCTCACGGGCGCAGGAAGCTTTCTTT. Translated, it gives CASSRAQEAFF.

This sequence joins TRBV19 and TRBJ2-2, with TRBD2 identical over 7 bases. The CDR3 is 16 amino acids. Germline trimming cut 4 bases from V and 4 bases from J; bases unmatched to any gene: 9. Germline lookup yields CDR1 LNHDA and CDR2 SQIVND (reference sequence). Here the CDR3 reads CASSTRGRMGTGELFF. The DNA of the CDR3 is TGTGCCAGTAGTACTCGCGGGAGAATGGGCACCGGGGAGCTGTTTTTT. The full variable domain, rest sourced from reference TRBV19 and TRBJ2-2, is DGGITQSPKYLFRKEGQNVTLSCEQNLNHDAMYWYRQDPGQGLRLIYYSQIVNDFQKGDIAEGYSVSREKKESFPLTVTSAQKNPTAFYLCASSTRGRMGTGELFFGEGSRLTVL.

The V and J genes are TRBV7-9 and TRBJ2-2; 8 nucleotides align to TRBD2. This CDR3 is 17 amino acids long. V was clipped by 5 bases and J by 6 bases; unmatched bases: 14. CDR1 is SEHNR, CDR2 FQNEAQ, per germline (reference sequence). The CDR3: CASSPGIAGSVAGELFF. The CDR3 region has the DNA TGTGCCAGCAGCCCGGGGATAGCGGGGTCGGTTGCCGGGGAGCTGTTTTTT.

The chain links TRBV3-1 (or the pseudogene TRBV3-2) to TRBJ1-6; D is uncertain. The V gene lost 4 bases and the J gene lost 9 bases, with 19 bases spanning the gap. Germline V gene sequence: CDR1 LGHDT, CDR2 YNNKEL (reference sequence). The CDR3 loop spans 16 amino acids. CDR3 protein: CASSPPLYGKTSPLHF. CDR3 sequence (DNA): TGTGCCAGCAGCCCCCCCCTTTACGGGAAGACTTCACCCCTCCACTTT.

Here the CDR3 reads CASSLDSSGAYEQYF. In DNA, the CDR3 is TGTGCCAGCAGCTTAGATTCTAGCGGGGCCTACGAGCAGTACTTC. The chain joins TRBV7-2 to TRBJ2-7; TRBD2 matches at 9 bases. Looked up from germline, CDR1 is SGHTA and CDR2 is FQGNSA. Trimming removed 1 base from V and 2 bases from J; junction bases left unmatched: 3. This CDR3 is built from 15 residues.

The CDR3 sequence: CASSSILGTGGVETQYF. CDR3 DNA sequence: TGTGCCAGCAGCTCAATCCTCGGGACAGGGGGGGTAGAGACCCAGTACTTC. This sequence joins TRBV7-9 and TRBJ2-5; 11 bases align to TRBD1. CDR1 SEHNR and CDR2 FQNEAQ come from the germline V gene (reference sequence). The CDR3 consists of 17 residues. After removal of 4 bases from V and 4 bases from J, the junction contained 11 bases not matched to a gene. Drawing the rest from reference TRBV7-9 and TRBJ2-5, the complete variable domain is DTGVSQNPRHKITKRGQNVTFRCDPISEHNRLYWYRQTLGQGPEFLTYFQNEAQLEKSRLLSDRFSAERPKGSFSTLEIQRTEQGDSAMYLCASSSILGTGGVETQYFGPGTRLLVL.

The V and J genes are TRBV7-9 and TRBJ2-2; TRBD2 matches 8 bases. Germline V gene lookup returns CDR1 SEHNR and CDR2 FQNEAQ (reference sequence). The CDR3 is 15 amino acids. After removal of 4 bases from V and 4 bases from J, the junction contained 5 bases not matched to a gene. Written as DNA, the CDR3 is TGTGCCAGCAGCTGGGCGGGAGGACTCACCGGGGAGCTGTTTTTT. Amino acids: CASSWAGGLTGELFF.

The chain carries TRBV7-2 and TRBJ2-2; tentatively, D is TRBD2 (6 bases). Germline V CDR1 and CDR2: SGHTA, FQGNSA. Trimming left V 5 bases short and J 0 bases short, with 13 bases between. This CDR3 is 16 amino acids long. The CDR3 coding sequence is TGTGCCAGCAGCCAGGTCGCGGGGACGAACACCGGGGAGCTGTTTTTT. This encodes CASSQVAGTNTGELFF.

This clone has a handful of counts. CDR3 sequence reads: CASSLATGTGSYNEQFF. CDR3 in DNA: TGTGCCAGCAGCTTAGCAACCGGGACAGGTTCGTACAATGAGCAGTTCTTC. The rearrangement links TRBV7-9 to TRBJ2-1; 8 bases match TRBD1. The trim removed 0 bases at V and 4 bases at J, leaving 8 bases unmatched. CDR1 and CDR2 from the germline V gene are SEHNR and FQNEAQ (reference sequence). This CDR3 comprises 17 residues.

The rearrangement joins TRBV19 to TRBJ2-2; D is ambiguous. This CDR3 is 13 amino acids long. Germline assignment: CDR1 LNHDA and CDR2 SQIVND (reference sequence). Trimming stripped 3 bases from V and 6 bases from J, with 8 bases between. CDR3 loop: CASSIQVAGELFF. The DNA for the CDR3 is TGTGCCAGTAGTATTCAGGTCGCCGGGGAGCTGTTTTTT. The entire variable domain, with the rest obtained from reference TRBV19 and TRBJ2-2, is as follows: DGGITQSPKYLFRKEGQNVTLSCEQNLNHDAMYWYRQDPGQGLRLIYYSQIVNDFQKGDIAEGYSVSREKKESFPLTVTSAQKNPTAFYLCASSIQVAGELFFGEGSRLTVL.

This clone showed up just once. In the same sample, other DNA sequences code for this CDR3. Written as DNA, the CDR3 is TGTGCCAGCAGCCCCTTAGCGGGAGGGTCCTACGAGCAGTACTTC. It translates to CASSPLAGGSYEQYF. This chain links TRBV7-2 with TRBJ2-7; 11 bases match TRBD2. Looked up from germline, CDR1 is SGHTA and CDR2 is FQGNSA. The junction had 4 bases not matched to a gene; V was cut back by 5 bases and J by 1 base. CDR3 length equals 15 residues. The complete variable domain, with remaining parts taken from reference TRBV7-2 and TRBJ2-7, reads GAGVSQSPSNKVTEKGKDVELRCDPISGHTALYWYRQSLGQGLEFLIYFQGNSAPDKSGLPSDRFSAERTGGSVSTLTIQRTQQEDSAVYLCASSPLAGGSYEQYFGPGTRLTVT.

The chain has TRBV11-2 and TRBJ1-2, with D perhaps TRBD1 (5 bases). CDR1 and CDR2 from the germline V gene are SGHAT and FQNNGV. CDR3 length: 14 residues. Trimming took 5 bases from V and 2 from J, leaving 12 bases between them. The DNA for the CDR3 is TGTGCCAGCAGCCCCACGACAGCGAACTATGGCTACACCTTC. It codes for CASSPTTANYGYTF. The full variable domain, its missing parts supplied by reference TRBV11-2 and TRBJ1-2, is EAGVAQSPRYKIIEKRQSVAFWCNPISGHATLYWYQQILGQGPKLLIQFQNNGVVDDSQLPKDRFSAERLKGVDSTLKIQPAKLEDSAVYLCASSPTTANYGYTFGSGTRLTVV.

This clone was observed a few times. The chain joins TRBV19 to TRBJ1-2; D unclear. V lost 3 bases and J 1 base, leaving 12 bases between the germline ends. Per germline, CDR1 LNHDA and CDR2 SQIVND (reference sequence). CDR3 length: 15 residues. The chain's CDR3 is CASSIGQRVNYGYTF. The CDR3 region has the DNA TGTGCCAGTAGTATTGGGCAGAGAGTTAACTATGGCTACACCTTC.

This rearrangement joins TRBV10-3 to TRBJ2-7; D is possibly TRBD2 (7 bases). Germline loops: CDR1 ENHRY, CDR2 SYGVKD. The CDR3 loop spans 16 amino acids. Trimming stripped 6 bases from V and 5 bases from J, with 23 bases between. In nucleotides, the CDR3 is TGTGCCATCAGGGGGACCCATGGGAGGGGGAGGAACGAGCAGTACTTC. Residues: CAIRGTHGRGRNEQYF.

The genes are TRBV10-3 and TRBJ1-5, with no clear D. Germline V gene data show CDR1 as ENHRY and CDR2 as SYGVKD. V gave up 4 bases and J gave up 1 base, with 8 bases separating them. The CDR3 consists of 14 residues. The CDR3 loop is CAISASASNQPQHF. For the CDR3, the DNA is TGTGCCATCAGTGCCAGTGCCAGCAATCAGCCCCAGCATTTT.

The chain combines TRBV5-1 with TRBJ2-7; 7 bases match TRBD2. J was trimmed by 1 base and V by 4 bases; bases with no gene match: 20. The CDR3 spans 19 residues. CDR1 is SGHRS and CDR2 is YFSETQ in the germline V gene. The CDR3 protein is CASSLHLPGAREDSYEQYF. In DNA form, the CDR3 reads TGCGCCAGCAGCCTCCACCTTCCCGGGGCCCGGGAGGATTCCTACGAGCAGTACTTC.

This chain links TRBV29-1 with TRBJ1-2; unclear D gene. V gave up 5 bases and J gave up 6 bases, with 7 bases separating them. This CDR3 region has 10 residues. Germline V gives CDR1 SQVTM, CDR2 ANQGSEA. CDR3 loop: CSVLEDGYTF. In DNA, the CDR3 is TGCAGCGTTTTAGAAGATGGCTACACCTTC.

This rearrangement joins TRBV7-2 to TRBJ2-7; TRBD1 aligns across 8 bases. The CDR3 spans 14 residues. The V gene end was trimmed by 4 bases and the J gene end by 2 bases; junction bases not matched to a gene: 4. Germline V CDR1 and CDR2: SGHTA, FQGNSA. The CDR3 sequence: CASSSTTGAYEQYF. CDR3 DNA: TGTGCCAGCAGCTCCACGACAGGGGCCTACGAGCAGTACTTC.

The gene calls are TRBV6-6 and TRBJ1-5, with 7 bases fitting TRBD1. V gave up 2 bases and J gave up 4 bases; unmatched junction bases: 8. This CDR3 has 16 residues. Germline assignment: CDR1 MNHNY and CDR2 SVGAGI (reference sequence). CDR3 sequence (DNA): TGTGCCAGCAGTTACGGGGCAGGGGGACGGAATCAGCCCCAGCATTTT. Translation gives CASSYGAGGRNQPQHF.

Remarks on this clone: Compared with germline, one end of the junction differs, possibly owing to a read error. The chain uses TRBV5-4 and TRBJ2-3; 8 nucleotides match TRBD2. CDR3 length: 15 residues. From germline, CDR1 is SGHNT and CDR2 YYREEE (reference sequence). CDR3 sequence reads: CASSLRSGSIDTQYF. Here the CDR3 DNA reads TGTGCCAGCAGCTTGCGAAGCGGGAGCATAGATACGCAGTATTTT.

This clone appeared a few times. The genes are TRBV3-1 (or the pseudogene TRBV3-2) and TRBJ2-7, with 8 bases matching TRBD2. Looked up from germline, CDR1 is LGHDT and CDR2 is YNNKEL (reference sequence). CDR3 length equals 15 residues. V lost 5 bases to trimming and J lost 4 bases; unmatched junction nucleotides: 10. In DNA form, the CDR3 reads TGTGCCAGCAGCAACATGGCGGGGGGATATTACGAGCAGTACTTC. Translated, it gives CASSNMAGGYYEQYF.

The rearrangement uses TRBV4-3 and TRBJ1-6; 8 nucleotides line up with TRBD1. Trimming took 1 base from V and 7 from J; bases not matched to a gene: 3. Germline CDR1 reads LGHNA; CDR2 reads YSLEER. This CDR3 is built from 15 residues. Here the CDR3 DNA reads TGCGCCAGCAGCCAAGCCTACAGGGGGAATTCACCCCTCCACTTT. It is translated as CASSQAYRGNSPLHF.

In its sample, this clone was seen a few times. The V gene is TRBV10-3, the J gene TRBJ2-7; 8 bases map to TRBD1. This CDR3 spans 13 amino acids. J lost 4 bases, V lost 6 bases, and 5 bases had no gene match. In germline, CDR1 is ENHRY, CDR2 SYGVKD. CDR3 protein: CAIRDRDLYEQYF. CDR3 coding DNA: TGTGCCATCAGGGACAGGGATTTGTACGAGCAGTACTTC.

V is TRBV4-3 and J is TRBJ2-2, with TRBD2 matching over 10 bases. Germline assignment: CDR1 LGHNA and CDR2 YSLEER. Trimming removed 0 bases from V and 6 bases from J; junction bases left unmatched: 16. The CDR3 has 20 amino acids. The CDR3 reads CASSQDDSGTSEGWAGELFF. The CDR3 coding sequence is TGCGCCAGCAGCCAAGACGATTCCGGGACTAGCGAGGGCTGGGCCGGGGAGCTGTTTTTT.